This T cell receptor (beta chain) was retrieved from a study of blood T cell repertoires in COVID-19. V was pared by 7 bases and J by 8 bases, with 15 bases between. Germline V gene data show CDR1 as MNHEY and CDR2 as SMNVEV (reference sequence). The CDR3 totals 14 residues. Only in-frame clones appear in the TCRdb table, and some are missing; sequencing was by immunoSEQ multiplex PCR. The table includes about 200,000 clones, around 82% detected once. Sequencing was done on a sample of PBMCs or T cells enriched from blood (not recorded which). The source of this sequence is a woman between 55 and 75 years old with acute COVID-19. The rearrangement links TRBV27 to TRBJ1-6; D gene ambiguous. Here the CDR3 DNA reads TGTGCCAGCAATTGGGCCGGGGAGGATTCACCCCTCCACTTT. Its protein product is CASNWAGEDSPLHF.